Listed here are 7 T cell receptor beta chains from one sample, sequenced in a study of shared clonotypes between healthy human individuals. Sequencing used immunoSEQ multiplex PCR; TCRdb keeps in-frame clones, though not all of them. Of approximately 2.3 million clones in the sample, just over 90% were seen once. Sequenced input: naive CD4+ T cells from PBMCs. This sample's subset: CD45RA+ positively selected. The receptors derive from a man younger than 30 in good health. Some clones in this sample may be carry-over from other donors' samples.

The CDR3 sequence: CASSRPGQINEKLFF. CDR3 sequence (DNA): TGTGCCAGCAGCCGCCCGGGACAGATTAATGAAAAACTGTTTTTT. The V and J genes are TRBV28 and TRBJ1-4; 7 bases agree with TRBD1. CDR1 MDHEN and CDR2 SYDVKM come from the germline V gene. J lost 4 bases, V lost 6 bases, and 8 bases had no gene match. The CDR3 consists of 15 residues.

This clone appeared a single time. V and J are TRBV7-6 and TRBJ2-5; the match to TRBD1 covers 9 bases. The J segment lost 6 bases and the V segment lost 4 bases, leaving 6 bases of the junction unmatched. This CDR3 has 14 residues. In germline, CDR1 is SGHVS, CDR2 FNYEAQ. CDR3 sequence: CASSYGTGFQTQYF. The CDR3 nucleotides read TGTGCCAGCAGCTACGGGACAGGGTTTCAGACCCAGTACTTC.

The genes are TRBV28 and TRBJ2-7; the match to TRBD2 covers 8 bases. Germline CDR1 reads MDHEN; CDR2 reads SYDVKM. The CDR3 length is 12 residues. The V segment lost 8 bases and the J segment 1 base; nucleotides outside the gene matches: 1. The CDR3 is CASRLASYEQYF. CDR3 bases: TGTGCCAGCCGACTAGCGTCCTACGAGCAGTACTTC.

To note about this clone: Within the sample, other DNA sequences also encode this same CDR3. The DNA of the CDR3 is TGTGCCAGCAGCGTAGCGGGGCCGGGCTCCTACAATGAGCAGTTCTTC. This codes for CASSVAGPGSYNEQFF. The chain joins TRBV9 to TRBJ2-1; D is tentatively TRBD1 or TRBD2 (5 bases each). CDR3 size: 16 residues. Trimming stripped 0 bases from V and 0 bases from J, with 10 bases between. The V gene's germline CDR1 is SGDLS and CDR2 YYNGEE.

The chain carries TRBV5-1 and TRBJ2-2; 10 nucleotides agree with TRBD2. The germline V gene encodes CDR1 SGHRS and CDR2 YFSETQ. There are 19 residues in the CDR3. With 3 bases clipped from V and 6 bases from J, the junction kept 17 bases outside the gene matches. For the CDR3, the DNA is TGCGCCAGCAGCTCCGGAGCCAGCGGGAGGGCCTTGTTTCCCGGGGAGCTGTTTTTT. Residues: CASSSGASGRALFPGELFF.

As to this clone: This specimen includes other DNA sequences encoding the same CDR3. V is TRBV30 and J is TRBJ2-5, with D possibly matching TRBD2 (6 bases). The CDR3 length is 14 residues. The V end lost 3 bases, the J end lost 4 bases, and 15 bases lay between the germline ends. Germline CDR1 GTSNPN, CDR2 SVGIG (reference sequence). The CDR3 region is CAWSLGGSRETQYF. DNA for the CDR3: TGTGCCTGGAGCCTCGGAGGGAGCCGAGAGACCCAGTACTTC.

Note on this clone: The sample carries other DNA sequences with the same CDR3. This chain uses TRBV5-1 with TRBJ2-2; D remains unclear. V was shortened by 0 bases and J by 4 bases, with 7 bases between the two germline ends. The CDR3 length is 14 residues. Per germline, CDR1 SGHRS and CDR2 YFSETQ. CDR3 DNA: TGCGCCAGCAGCTTGGAAGGCCCCACCGGGGAGCTGTTTTTT. Its protein is CASSLEGPTGELFF.